One sample yielded the 6 T cell receptor beta chains listed below, sequenced in a study of blood T cell repertoires in COVID-19. Sequenced by immunoSEQ multiplex PCR; TCRdb stores in-frame clones only, minus some. The table lists roughly 250,000 clones, about four fifths of them singletons. Sequencing was done on a sample of peripheral blood. Every receptor here comes from a woman in her 70s with acute or convalescent COVID-19.

This chain connects TRBV4-1 to TRBJ1-5, with 8 bases matching TRBD1. Looked up from germline, CDR1 is MGHRA and CDR2 is YSYEKL. This CDR3 has 15 residues. J gave up 6 bases and V 0 bases, and 4 bases lay outside the gene matches. CDR3 protein: CASSQDRGRSQPQHF. Here the CDR3 DNA reads TGCGCCAGCAGCCAAGACAGGGGGCGCAGTCAGCCCCAGCATTTT.

The chain joins TRBV5-1 to TRBJ1-2, with TRBD1 matching over 7 bases. CDR3 size: 14 residues. Per the germline V gene, CDR1 is SGHRS and CDR2 is YFSETQ. V shed 3 bases, J shed 5 bases, and the junction held 7 bases outside the gene matches. The CDR3 here is CASSSGQVIYGYTF. The CDR3 DNA follows: TGCGCCAGCAGCTCCGGACAGGTGATTTATGGCTACACCTTC.

The genes are TRBV11-2 and TRBJ2-2, with 8 nucleotides matching TRBD1. Germline lookup yields CDR1 SGHAT and CDR2 FQNNGV. Trimming removed 5 bases from V and 5 bases from J; junction bases left unmatched: 7. CDR3 length equals 15 residues. CDR3 sequence reads: CASSPDRDRTGELFF. The CDR3 coding sequence is TGTGCCAGCAGCCCGGACAGGGATCGGACCGGGGAGCTGTTTTTT. Supplemented by reference TRBV11-2 and TRBJ2-2, the full variable domain reads EAGVAQSPRYKIIEKRQSVAFWCNPISGHATLYWYQQILGQGPKLLIQFQNNGVVDDSQLPKDRFSAERLKGVDSTLKIQPAKLEDSAVYLCASSPDRDRTGELFFGEGSRLTVL.

This chain uses TRBV6-5 with TRBJ1-5; D unresolved. V gave up 8 bases and J gave up 0 bases, with 2 bases separating them. CDR3 size: 11 residues. Germline loops: CDR1 MNHEY, CDR2 SVGAGI. The CDR3 DNA sequence: TGTGCCAGCCATAGCAATCAGCCCCAGCATTTT. Its protein is CASHSNQPQHF.

The chain has TRBV27 and TRBJ1-1; D not resolved. Trimming pared 0 bases from V and 4 bases from J, leaving 12 bases between. There are 15 residues in the CDR3. The germline V gene encodes CDR1 MNHEY and CDR2 SMNVEV (reference sequence). CDR3 sequence reads: CASSLSNSLGTEAFF. CDR3 DNA sequence: TGTGCCAGCAGTTTATCGAACAGTTTGGGCACTGAAGCTTTCTTT.

This chain uses TRBV2 with TRBJ1-1; D may be TRBD1 (5 bases). Trimming shortened V by 3 bases and J by 4 bases, and 15 bases separated the two germline ends. Germline loops: CDR1 SNHLY, CDR2 FYNNEI. The CDR3 loop spans 15 amino acids. The CDR3 DNA reads TGTGCCAGCAGTGAGCAGGGAACGTTCGGCACTGAAGCTTTCTTT. This translates into CASSEQGTFGTEAFF.